This entry is about one T cell receptor (beta chain). Its target is unknown. This sample was included in a study of cytomegalovirus exposure and HLA in healthy donors. Overall study findings and caveats: An analysis was carried out later, and it reportedly showed fewer N-insertions in an Asian-associated ancestry cluster than the approximately 700-donor mean. Researchers had no immune exposure information except CMV serostatus available. For cytomegalovirus status, the classifier reportedly gave diagnoses with high specificity and sensitivity. Among TCR beta chains, those listed as cytomegalovirus-associated numbered over 150.

A multiplex PCR was run with 60 Vbeta primers and 13 Jbeta primers. Only in-frame clones appear in the TCRdb table, and some are missing; sequencing was by immunoSEQ multiplex PCR. Of about 120,000 clones listed, about 80% are singletons. Germline CDR1 MNHNY, CDR2 SVGAGI (reference sequence). Trimming stripped 4 bases from V and 2 bases from J, with 9 bases between. The CDR3 has 14 amino acids. Sequencing was performed on PBMCs. The TCR was taken from a young woman in good health and CMV-seropositive. The rearrangement uses TRBV6-6 and TRBJ1-5; weak D call: TRBD1 (5 bases). The CDR3 sequence is CASSSGLGNQPQHF. The CDR3 DNA reads TGTGCCAGCAGTTCAGGGTTGGGCAATCAGCCCCAGCATTTT.